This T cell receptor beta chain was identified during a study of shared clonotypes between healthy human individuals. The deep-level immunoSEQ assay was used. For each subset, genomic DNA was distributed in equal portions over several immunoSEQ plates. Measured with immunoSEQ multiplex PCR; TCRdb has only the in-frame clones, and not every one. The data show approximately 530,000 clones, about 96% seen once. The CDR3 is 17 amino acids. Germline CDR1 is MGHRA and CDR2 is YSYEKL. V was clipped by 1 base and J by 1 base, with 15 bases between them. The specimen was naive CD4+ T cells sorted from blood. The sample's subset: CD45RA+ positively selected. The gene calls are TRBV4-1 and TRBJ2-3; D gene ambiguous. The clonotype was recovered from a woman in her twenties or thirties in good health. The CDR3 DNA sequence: TGCGCCAGCAGCCAAGCCCCCCCGGCTGCCCGCACAGATACGCAGTATTTT. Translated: CASSQAPPAARTDTQYF.